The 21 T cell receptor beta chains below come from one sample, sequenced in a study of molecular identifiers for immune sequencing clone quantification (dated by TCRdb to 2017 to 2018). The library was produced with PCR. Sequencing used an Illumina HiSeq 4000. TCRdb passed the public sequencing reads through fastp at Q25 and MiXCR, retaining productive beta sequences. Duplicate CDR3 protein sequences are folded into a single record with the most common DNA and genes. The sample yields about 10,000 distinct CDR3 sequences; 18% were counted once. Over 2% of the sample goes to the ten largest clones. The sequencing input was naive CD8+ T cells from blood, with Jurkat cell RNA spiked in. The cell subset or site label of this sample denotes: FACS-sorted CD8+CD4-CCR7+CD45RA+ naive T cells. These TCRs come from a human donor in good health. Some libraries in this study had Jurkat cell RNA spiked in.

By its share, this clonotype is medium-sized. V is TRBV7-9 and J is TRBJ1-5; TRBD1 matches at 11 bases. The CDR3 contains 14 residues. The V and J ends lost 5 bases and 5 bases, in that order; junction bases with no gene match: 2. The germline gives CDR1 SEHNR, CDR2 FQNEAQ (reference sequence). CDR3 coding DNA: TGTGCCAGCAGCCTGGGACAGGGGGATCAGCCCCAGCATTTT. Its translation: CASSLGQGDQPQHF.

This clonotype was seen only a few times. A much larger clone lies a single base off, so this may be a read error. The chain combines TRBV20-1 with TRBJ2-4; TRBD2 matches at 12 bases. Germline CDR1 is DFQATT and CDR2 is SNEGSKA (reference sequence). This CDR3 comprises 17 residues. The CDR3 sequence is CSASRTSGELAKNIRYF. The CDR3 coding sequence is TGCAGTGCTAGCAGGACTAGCGGGGAACTAGCCAAAAACATTCGGTACTTC.

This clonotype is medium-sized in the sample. In DNA, the CDR3 is TGTGCCAGCAGCTTAGCGAGAGGGGATTCCCCCACAGATACGCAGTATTTT. Protein product: CASSLARGDSPTDTQYF. This chain connects TRBV7-6 to TRBJ2-3; D may match TRBD1 or TRBD2 (5 bases each). This CDR3 has 17 residues. With 0 bases removed from V and 2 bases from J, the gap between germline ends came to 15 bases. CDR1 and CDR2 (germline): SGHVS, FNYEAQ. Based on the CDR3 plus reference TRBV7-6 and TRBJ2-3, the full variable domain is GAGVSQSPRYKVTKRGQDVALRCDPISGHVSLYWYRQALGQGPEFLTYFNYEAQQDKSGLPNDRFSAERPEGSISTLTIQRTEQRDSAMYRCASSLARGDSPTDTQYFGPGTRLTVL.

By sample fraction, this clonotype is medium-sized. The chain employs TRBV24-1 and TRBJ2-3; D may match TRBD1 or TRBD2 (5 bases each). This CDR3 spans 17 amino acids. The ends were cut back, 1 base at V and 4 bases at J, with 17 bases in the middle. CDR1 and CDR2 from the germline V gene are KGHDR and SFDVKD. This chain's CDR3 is CATSDLPDPPGPDTQYF. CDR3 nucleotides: TGTGCCACCAGTGATTTACCGGACCCCCCGGGGCCAGATACGCAGTATTTT.

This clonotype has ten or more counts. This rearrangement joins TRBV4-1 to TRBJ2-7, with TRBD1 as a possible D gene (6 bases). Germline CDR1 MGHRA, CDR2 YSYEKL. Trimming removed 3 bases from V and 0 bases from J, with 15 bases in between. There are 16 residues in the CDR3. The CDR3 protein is CASSQDDRSSSYEQYF. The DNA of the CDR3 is TGCGCCAGCAGCCAGGACGACAGGTCCAGCTCCTACGAGCAGTACTTC.

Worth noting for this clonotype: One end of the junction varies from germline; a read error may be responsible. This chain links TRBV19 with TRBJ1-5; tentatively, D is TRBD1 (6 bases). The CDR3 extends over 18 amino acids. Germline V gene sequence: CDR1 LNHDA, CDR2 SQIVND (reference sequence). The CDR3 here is CATNDPGTLAYSNQPHHF. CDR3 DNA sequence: TGTGCCACCAATGATCCGGGGACACTCGCTTATAGCAATCAGCCCCACCATTTT. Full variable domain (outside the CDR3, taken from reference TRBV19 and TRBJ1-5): DGGITQSPKYLFRKEGQNVTLSCEQNLNHDAMYWYRQDPGQGLRLIYYSQIVNDFQKGDIAEGYSVSREKKESFPLTVTSAQKNPTAFYLCATNDPGTLAYSNQPHHFGDGTRLSIL.

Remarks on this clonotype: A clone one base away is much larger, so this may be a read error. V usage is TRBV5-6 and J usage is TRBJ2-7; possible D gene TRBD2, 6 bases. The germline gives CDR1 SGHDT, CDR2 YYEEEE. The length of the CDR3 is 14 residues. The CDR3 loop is CACSLGGPGDEQYF. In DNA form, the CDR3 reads TGTGCCTGCAGCTTGGGGGGTCCCGGCGACGAGCAGTACTTC.

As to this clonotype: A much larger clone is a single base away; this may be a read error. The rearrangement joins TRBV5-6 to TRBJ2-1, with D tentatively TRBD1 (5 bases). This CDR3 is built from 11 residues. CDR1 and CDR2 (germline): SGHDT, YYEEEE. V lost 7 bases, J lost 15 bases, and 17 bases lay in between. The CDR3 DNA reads TGTGCCAGCGGCCTAGGGGTTATCCGGTTCTTC. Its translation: CASGLGVIRFF.

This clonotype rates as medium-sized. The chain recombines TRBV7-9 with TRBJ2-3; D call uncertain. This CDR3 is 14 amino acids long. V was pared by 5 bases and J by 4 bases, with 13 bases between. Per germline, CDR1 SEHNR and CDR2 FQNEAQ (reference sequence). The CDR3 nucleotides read TGTGCCAGCAGCCAAGGGTTGTACCCAGATACGCAGTATTTT. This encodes CASSQGLYPDTQYF.

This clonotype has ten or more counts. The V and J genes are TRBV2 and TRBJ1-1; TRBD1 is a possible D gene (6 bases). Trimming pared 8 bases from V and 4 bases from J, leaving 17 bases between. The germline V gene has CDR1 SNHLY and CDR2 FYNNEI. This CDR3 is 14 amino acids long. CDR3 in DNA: TGTGCCAGCGAGCCCGTACAGGGCGGCACTGAAGCTTTCTTT. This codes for CASEPVQGGTEAFF.

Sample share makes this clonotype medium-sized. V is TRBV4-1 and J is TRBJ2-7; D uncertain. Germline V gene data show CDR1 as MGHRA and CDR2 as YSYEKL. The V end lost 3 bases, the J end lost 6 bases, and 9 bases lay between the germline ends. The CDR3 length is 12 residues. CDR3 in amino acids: CASSHGSSEQYF. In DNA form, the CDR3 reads TGCGCCAGCAGCCATGGTAGCAGCGAGCAGTACTTC.

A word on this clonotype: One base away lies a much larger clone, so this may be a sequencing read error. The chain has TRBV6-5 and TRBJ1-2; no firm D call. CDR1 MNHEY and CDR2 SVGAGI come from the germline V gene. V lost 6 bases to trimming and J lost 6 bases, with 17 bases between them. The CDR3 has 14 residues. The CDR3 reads CASREAVGDHGYTF. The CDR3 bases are TGTGCCAGCAGAGAAGCAGTTGGTGACCATGGCTACACCTTC.

CDR3 sequence reads: CASSHDRGASYEQYF. CDR3 bases: TGTGCCAGCAGCCACGACAGGGGCGCATCCTACGAGCAGTACTTC. The genes are TRBV13 and TRBJ2-7, with TRBD1 identical over 8 bases. The germline V gene encodes CDR1 PRHDT and CDR2 FYEKMQ (reference sequence). The J segment lost 1 base and the V segment lost 5 bases, leaving 7 bases of the junction unmatched. The CDR3 has 15 residues.

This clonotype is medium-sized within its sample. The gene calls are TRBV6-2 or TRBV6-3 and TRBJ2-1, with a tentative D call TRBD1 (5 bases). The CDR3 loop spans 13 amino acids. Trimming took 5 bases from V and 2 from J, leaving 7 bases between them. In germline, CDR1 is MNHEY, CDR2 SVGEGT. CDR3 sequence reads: CASSTGPYNEQFF. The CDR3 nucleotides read TGTGCCAGCAGTACAGGACCCTACAATGAGCAGTTCTTC.

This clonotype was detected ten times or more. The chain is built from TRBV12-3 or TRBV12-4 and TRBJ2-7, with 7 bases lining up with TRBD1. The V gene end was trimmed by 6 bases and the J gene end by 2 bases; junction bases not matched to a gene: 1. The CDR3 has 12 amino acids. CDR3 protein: CASRTGTYEQYF. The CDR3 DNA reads TGTGCCAGCAGGACAGGGACCTACGAGCAGTACTTC.

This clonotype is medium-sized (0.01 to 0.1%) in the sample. In nucleotides, the CDR3 is TGCGCCAGCAGCTTGGAGGCACTAGGGCAAGAGACCCAGTACTTC. It specifies CASSLEALGQETQYF. This chain links TRBV5-1 with TRBJ2-5, with a tentative D call TRBD2 (5 bases). The CDR3 extends over 15 amino acids. V dropped 0 bases and J dropped 2 bases, with 11 bases sitting between them. Germline V gene sequence: CDR1 SGHRS, CDR2 YFSETQ.

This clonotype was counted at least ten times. Here the CDR3 reads CASSLAQEETQYF. CDR3 coding DNA: TGTGCCAGCAGCTTGGCTCAGGAAGAGACCCAGTACTTC. The chain couples TRBV5-6 to TRBJ2-5; D is unresolved. This CDR3 has 13 amino acids. V was trimmed by 0 bases and J by 3 bases, leaving 6 bases between them. CDR1 and CDR2 (germline): SGHDT, YYEEEE. Filled out from reference TRBV5-6 and TRBJ2-5, the complete variable domain reads DAGVTQSPTHLIKTRGQQVTLRCSPKSGHDTVSWYQQALGQGPQFIFQYYEEEERQRGNFPDRFSGHQFPNYSSELNVNALLLGDSALYLCASSLAQEETQYFGPGTRLLVL.

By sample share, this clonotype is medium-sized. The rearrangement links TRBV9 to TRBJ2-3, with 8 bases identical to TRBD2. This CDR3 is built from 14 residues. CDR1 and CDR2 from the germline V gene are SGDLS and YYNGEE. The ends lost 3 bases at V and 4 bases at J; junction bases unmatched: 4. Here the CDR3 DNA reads TGTGCCAGCAGCGCCGGGACTAGATCAGATACGCAGTATTTT. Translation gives CASSAGTRSDTQYF.

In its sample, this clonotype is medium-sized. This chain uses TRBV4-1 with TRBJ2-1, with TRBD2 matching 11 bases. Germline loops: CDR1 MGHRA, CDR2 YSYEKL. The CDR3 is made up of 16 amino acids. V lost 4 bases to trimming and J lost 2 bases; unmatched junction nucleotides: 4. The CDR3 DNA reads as TGCGCCAGCAGCCTCCTAGCGGGAGGTCCCTACAATGAGCAGTTCTTC. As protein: CASSLLAGGPYNEQFF.

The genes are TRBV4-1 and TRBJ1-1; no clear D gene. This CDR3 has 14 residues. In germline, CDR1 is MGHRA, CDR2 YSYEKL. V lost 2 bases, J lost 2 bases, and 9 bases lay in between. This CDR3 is CASSQKWENTEAFF. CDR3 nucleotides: TGCGCCAGCAGCCAAAAGTGGGAAAACACTGAAGCTTTCTTT.

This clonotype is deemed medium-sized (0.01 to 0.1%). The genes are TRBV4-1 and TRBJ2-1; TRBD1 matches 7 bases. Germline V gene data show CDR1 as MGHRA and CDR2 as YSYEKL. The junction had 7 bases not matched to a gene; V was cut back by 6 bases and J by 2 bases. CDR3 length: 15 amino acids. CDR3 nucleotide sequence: TGCGCCAGCAGACCCGGACAGGCAACCTACAATGAGCAGTTCTTC. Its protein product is CASRPGQATYNEQFF.